These 29 T cell receptor beta chains originate from one sample sequenced in a study of T cell responses to AZD1222 COVID-19 vaccine. Assay used: immunoSEQ multiplex PCR; TCRdb lists only in-frame clones, some missing. The profile shows about 130,000 clones, approximately 90% of them singletons. This material consisted of peripheral blood, taken on day 0 of AZD1222 vaccination. The receptors originated from an adult in good health.

The rearrangement links TRBV5-1 to TRBJ1-5; D uncertain. The ends were cut back, 0 bases at V and 5 bases at J, with 6 bases in the middle. The germline gives CDR1 SGHRS, CDR2 YFSETQ. The CDR3 totals 13 residues. CDR3 protein: CASSLGIDQPQHF. Here the CDR3 DNA reads TGCGCCAGCAGCTTGGGGATAGATCAGCCCCAGCATTTT.

The chain joins TRBV6-6 to TRBJ2-1; perhaps TRBD2 as D (7 bases). The V end was cut by 8 bases, the J end by 5 bases, with 16 bases between. Germline V gene lookup returns CDR1 MNHNY and CDR2 SVGAGI (reference sequence). The CDR3 contains 14 residues. DNA for the CDR3: TGTGCCAGCGGCCCCGGGGGGCACGACAATGAGCAGTTCTTC. As protein: CASGPGGHDNEQFF.

The CDR3 here is CARKRGPPAYEQYF. CDR3 nucleotides: TGTGCCAGGAAACGAGGGCCGCCTGCCTACGAGCAGTACTTC. The chain recombines TRBV11-3 with TRBJ2-7; D possibly corresponds to TRBD2 (5 bases). The germline CDR1 and CDR2 sequences are SGHNT and YENEEA. V shed 9 bases and J shed 2 bases, with 17 bases lying between them. This CDR3 spans 14 amino acids.

The chain uses TRBV19 and TRBJ2-2; D gene uncertain. The CDR3 extends over 12 amino acids. V was shortened by 5 bases and J by 10 bases, with 11 bases between the two germline ends. Germline CDR1 is LNHDA and CDR2 is SQIVND (reference sequence). The CDR3 sequence is CASSPAWQELFF. CDR3 nucleotides: TGTGCCAGTAGTCCAGCTTGGCAGGAGCTGTTTTTT.

V and J are TRBV7-2 and TRBJ2-3; the D is unclear. CDR1 is SGHTA, CDR2 FQGNSA, per germline. Between the trimmed V and J ends, which lost 3 bases and 6 bases, there was a span of 13 bases. The CDR3 extends over 14 amino acids. In DNA form, the CDR3 reads TGTGCCAGCAGCTTCTCCACAAACGCGGATACGCAGTATTTT. Protein sequence: CASSFSTNADTQYF.

This chain joins TRBV5-1 and TRBJ2-5, with TRBD2 matching 8 bases. The CDR3 has 14 residues. Germline CDR1 and CDR2: SGHRS and YFSETQ. V trimming: 3 bases; J trimming: 4 bases; junction bases outside the gene matches: 5. DNA of the CDR3: TGCGCCAGCAGCTACACGGGACTAGGAGAGACCCAGTACTTC. The encoded protein is CASSYTGLGETQYF. Full variable domain (rest looked up from reference TRBV5-1 and TRBJ2-5): KAGVTQTPRYLIKTRGQQVTLSCSPISGHRSVSWYQQTPGQGLQFLFEYFSETQRNKGNFPGRFSGRQFSNSRSEMNVSTLELGDSALYLCASSYTGLGETQYFGPGTRLLVL.

The CDR3 is CASSPLPGWDEKLFF. The CDR3 DNA is TGTGCCAGCAGCCCTCTCCCGGGTTGGGATGAAAAACTGTTTTTT. This chain links TRBV5-6 with TRBJ1-4, with unresolved D. The V gene lost 4 bases and the J gene lost 6 bases, with 16 bases spanning the gap. Germline assignment: CDR1 SGHDT and CDR2 YYEEEE. This CDR3 is built from 15 residues.

The CDR3 loop is CASSLRGQLNTGELFF. CDR3 sequence (DNA): TGCGCCAGCAGCTTGAGGGGACAGCTGAACACCGGGGAGCTGTTTTTT. The chain uses TRBV5-1 and TRBJ2-2, with 7 bases fitting TRBD1. CDR3 size: 16 residues. V lost 1 base and J lost 1; bases outside the gene matches: 4. The germline CDR1 and CDR2 sequences are SGHRS and YFSETQ.

The sample holds one count of this clone. This chain links TRBV7-3 with TRBJ1-6; tentative D call: TRBD1 (5 bases). The CDR3 runs 14 residues. Germline V CDR1 and CDR2: SGHTA, FQGTGA. Trimming stripped 5 bases from V and 11 bases from J, with 16 bases between. In DNA, the CDR3 is TGTGCCAGCAGCCTTGAGGGACCGGAGACACCCCTCCACTTT. This encodes CASSLEGPETPLHF. Together with reference TRBV7-3 and TRBJ1-6, the CDR3 gives the full variable domain: GAGVSQTPSNKVTEKGKYVELRCDPISGHTALYWYRQSLGQGPEFLIYFQGTGAADDSGLPNDRFFAVRPEGSVSTLKIQRTERGDSAVYLCASSLEGPETPLHFGNGTRLTVT.

V and J are TRBV10-3 and TRBJ2-2; D is unresolved. Trimming stripped 0 bases from V and 0 bases from J, with 8 bases between. From germline, CDR1 is ENHRY and CDR2 SYGVKD. The CDR3 is made up of 16 amino acids. CDR3 protein: CAISESGAANTGELFF. The DNA for the CDR3 is TGTGCCATCAGTGAGTCAGGAGCCGCGAACACCGGGGAGCTGTTTTTT.

The rearrangement links TRBV4-2 to TRBJ2-7, with D unclear. V shed 0 bases and J shed 0 bases, with 9 bases lying between them. The CDR3 length is 15 residues. Per germline, CDR1 LGHNA and CDR2 YNFKEQ. CDR3 sequence (DNA): TGTGCCAGCAGCCAAGAGAGGACGAGCTCCTACGAGCAGTACTTC. Its translation is CASSQERTSSYEQYF.

This chain uses TRBV5-5 with TRBJ1-5; unclear D gene. Per the germline V gene, CDR1 is SGHKS and CDR2 is YYEKEE (reference sequence). Deletions cut 1 base from V and 2 bases from J, with 10 bases between. The CDR3 length is 15 residues. The CDR3 nucleotides read TGTGCCAGCAGCTTGTCAGAAGGCGGCAATCAGCCCCAGCATTTT. It codes for CASSLSEGGNQPQHF.

This chain links TRBV28 with TRBJ1-4; D is possibly TRBD1 (6 bases). Germline V gene sequence: CDR1 MDHEN, CDR2 SYDVKM. This CDR3 has 12 amino acids. Trimming took off 5 bases at V and 8 bases at J, with 9 bases between the two ends. CDR3: CASSVQGEKLFF. The CDR3 bases are TGTGCCAGCAGTGTACAGGGAGAAAAACTGTTTTTT. The variable domain in full, completed from reference TRBV28 and TRBJ1-4, reads DVKVTQSSRYLVKRTGEKVFLECVQDMDHENMFWYRQDPGLGLRLIYFSYDVKMKEKGDIPEGYSVSREKKERFSLILESASTNQTSMYLCASSVQGEKLFFGSGTQLSVL.

This chain links TRBV10-2 with TRBJ2-3; no clear D. Trimming removed 2 bases at V and 2 bases at J, with 11 bases between. CDR1 and CDR2 from the germline V gene are WSHSY and SAAADI. This CDR3 is 15 amino acids long. In nucleotides, the CDR3 is TGCGCCAGCAGTGAGCCTAGTGGCTACACAGATACGCAGTATTTT. This codes for CASSEPSGYTDTQYF.

The genes are TRBV7-2 and TRBJ2-7, with TRBD2 matching over 7 bases. The CDR3 spans 15 residues. Germline assignment: CDR1 SGHTA and CDR2 FQGNSA. Unmatched junction bases numbered 2, after V lost 0 bases and J lost 0 bases. The CDR3 region is CASSLAGGTSYEQYF. As DNA, the CDR3 is TGTGCCAGCAGCTTAGCGGGGGGGACCTCCTACGAGCAGTACTTC.

The V call is TRBV4-2, the J call TRBJ2-2; 7 positions agree with TRBD2. V dropped 0 bases and J dropped 4; count of bases not matched to a gene: 5. The CDR3 covers 16 residues. The germline V gene has CDR1 LGHNA and CDR2 YNFKEQ. The CDR3 region is CASSQEGGGGTGELFF. DNA of the CDR3: TGTGCCAGCAGCCAAGAAGGCGGGGGTGGCACCGGGGAGCTGTTTTTT.

J is TRBJ1-6 and V is TRBV10-2; 8 nucleotides agree with TRBD1. The V gene end was trimmed by 4 bases and the J gene end by 7 bases; junction bases not matched to a gene: 9. This CDR3 comprises 16 residues. The V gene's germline CDR1 is WSHSY and CDR2 SAAADI. The CDR3 reads CASSGAGGTGNSPLHF. The CDR3 DNA reads TGCGCCAGCAGTGGTGCAGGGGGCACGGGGAATTCACCCCTCCACTTT.

The rearrangement links TRBV5-8 to TRBJ2-6; tentative D call: TRBD1 (7 bases). This CDR3 region has 17 residues. Trimming removed 3 bases from V and 0 bases from J, with 13 bases in between. Germline V CDR1 and CDR2: SGHTS, YDEGEE. The CDR3 sequence: CASSWGDRLSGANVLTF. The CDR3 DNA sequence: TGTGCCAGCAGCTGGGGGGACAGACTCTCTGGGGCCAACGTCCTGACTTTC.

V and J are TRBV5-1 and TRBJ2-3, with 10 bases that match TRBD2. Germline V gene data show CDR1 as SGHRS and CDR2 as YFSETQ. The CDR3 sequence is 17 residues long. Germline trimming cut 4 bases from V and 1 base from J; bases unmatched to any gene: 9. CDR3: CASSRISGGQRTDTQYF. The CDR3 bases are TGCGCCAGCAGCCGGATTAGCGGGGGGCAACGCACAGATACGCAGTATTTT.

This clone has just one count. The J gene is TRBJ2-7, the V gene TRBV19; either TRBD1 or TRBD2 may fit D (6 bases each). The CDR3 has 13 amino acids. V was clipped by 8 bases and J by 6 bases, with 17 bases between them. CDR1 and CDR2 from the germline V gene are LNHDA and SQIVND (reference sequence). CDR3 sequence reads: CASQRPGAGEQYF. The CDR3 nucleotides read TGTGCCAGTCAACGGCCGGGGGCAGGCGAGCAGTACTTC. The whole variable domain, remainder taken from reference TRBV19 and TRBJ2-7, is DGGITQSPKYLFRKEGQNVTLSCEQNLNHDAMYWYRQDPGQGLRLIYYSQIVNDFQKGDIAEGYSVSREKKESFPLTVTSAQKNPTAFYLCASQRPGAGEQYFGPGTRLTVT.

The chain recombines TRBV10-3 with TRBJ1-2; 7 nucleotides align to TRBD1. The J segment lost 4 bases and the V segment lost 3 bases, leaving 5 bases of the junction unmatched. The CDR3 is 14 amino acids. Germline loops: CDR1 ENHRY, CDR2 SYGVKD. CDR3 bases: TGTGCCATCAGTGATAACAGGGGATCCTATGGCTACACCTTC. Its protein product is CAISDNRGSYGYTF.

The V and J genes are TRBV5-4 and TRBJ1-2; tentatively, D is TRBD1 (5 bases). V shed 3 bases and J shed 4 bases, with 16 bases lying between them. Germline-derived CDR1 and CDR2 are SGHNT and YYREEE (reference sequence). The CDR3 contains 15 residues. CDR3 DNA: TGTGCCAGCAGCTCCAAAGTCGATGGGGGCTATGGCTACACCTTC. Its translation is CASSSKVDGGYGYTF.

Only one count was recorded for this clone. The chain combines TRBV6-5 with TRBJ1-6; 8 nucleotides align to TRBD1. With V trimmed by 5 bases and J by 9 bases, 6 bases remained unmatched. Germline V lookup: CDR1 MNHEY, CDR2 SVGAGI. This CDR3 region has 14 residues. CDR3 amino acids: CASSTRTGSSPLHF. The CDR3 DNA follows: TGTGCCAGCAGTACCCGGACAGGGAGTTCACCCCTCCACTTT.

J is TRBJ2-3 and V is TRBV10-3; TRBD2 might be the D (7 bases). The germline V gene encodes CDR1 ENHRY and CDR2 SYGVKD. With 4 bases removed from V and 6 bases from J, the gap between germline ends came to 17 bases. The CDR3 sequence is 15 residues long. The CDR3, as DNA: TGTGCCATCAGTGGGGAGGGACCAGGGGCGGATACGCAGTATTTT. Translation: CAISGEGPGADTQYF.

The chain combines TRBV6-5 with TRBJ1-1; D is ambiguous. V was shortened by 5 bases and J by 4 bases, with 14 bases between the two germline ends. Germline CDR1 reads MNHEY; CDR2 reads SVGAGI. This CDR3 has 14 amino acids. The CDR3 sequence is CASSTLRPPTEAFF. The CDR3 DNA is TGTGCCAGCAGTACCCTTCGACCCCCCACTGAAGCTTTCTTT.

The rearrangement uses TRBV5-4 and TRBJ1-2; 9 nucleotides agree with TRBD1. Germline CDR1 reads SGHNT; CDR2 reads YYREEE (reference sequence). The trim removed 4 bases at V and 5 bases at J, leaving 9 bases unmatched. The CDR3 covers 15 residues. The CDR3 DNA follows: TGTGCCAGCAGCCTTATCGGGACAGGGCCATATGGCTACACCTTC. It yields the protein CASSLIGTGPYGYTF.

V and J are TRBV10-1 and TRBJ2-7, with TRBD2 matching over 15 bases. Germline V gene lookup returns CDR1 WNHNN and CDR2 SYGVQD (reference sequence). Trimming at V came to 4 bases and at J to 9 bases, leaving 7 bases not matched to a gene. The CDR3 extends over 15 amino acids. The CDR3 sequence is CASSAGLAGGSGQYF. CDR3 DNA sequence: TGCGCCAGCAGTGCCGGACTAGCGGGAGGGTCCGGGCAGTACTTC.

This chain links TRBV18 with TRBJ2-7; possible D gene TRBD2, 5 bases. Germline CDR1 reads KGHSH; CDR2 reads LQKENI. CDR3 length equals 17 residues. Trimming left V 3 bases short and J 5 bases short, with 23 bases between. CDR3 coding DNA: TGTGCCAGCTCACCCTACCCCGGACTCCTAGGTCTTGACGAGCAGTACTTC. It encodes CASSPYPGLLGLDEQYF. Based on the CDR3 plus reference TRBV18 and TRBJ2-7, the full variable domain is NAGVMQNPRHLVRRRGQEARLRCSPMKGHSHVYWYRQLPEEGLKFMVYLQKENIIDESGMPKERFSAEFPKEGPSILRIQQVVRGDSAAYFCASSPYPGLLGLDEQYFGPGTRLTVT.

The genes are TRBV5-1 and TRBJ2-5; 12 nucleotides line up with TRBD1. V lost 4 bases, J lost 1 base, and 2 bases stayed unmatched. The CDR3 sequence is 15 residues long. Germline V lookup: CDR1 SGHRS, CDR2 YFSETQ. This CDR3 is CASSGGQGAQETQYF. CDR3 sequence (DNA): TGCGCCAGCAGCGGGGGACAGGGGGCCCAAGAGACCCAGTACTTC.